This T cell receptor beta chain derives from a study of cytomegalovirus exposure and HLA in healthy donors listed by TCRdb under 2017. Regarding the study in general: An earlier analysis of several hundred of the donors reported 250 to 350 Gb of sequence data and 100 million to 130 million unique TCR beta sequences from roughly 200 million T cells. Roughly 300 gigabases of sequencing data and 70 million to 100 million unique TCR sequences were included in an early release covering 550 to 650 HLA-typed donors. Of the 300 to 500 genotyped donors, 81% were placed in the genetic ancestry cluster associated with self-reported Caucasian donors. The study was designed to test whether signatures of past pathogen exposure could be identified by cataloging public T cell receptors. The T cell repertoires of about 700 subjects were profiled by immunosequencing and related to cytomegalovirus serostatus. Besides the first cohort of some 670 subjects, a separate validation cohort made up of 120 different subjects was used. The study combined high-throughput TCR immunosequencing, statistical association of individual TCRs with disease status, and machine learning to predict cytomegalovirus infection status. In a later analysis, previously published TCR beta repertoires from 666 donors were re-analyzed and high-resolution HLA genotyping was added so that TCR occurrence patterns could be studied. The later analysis used no new phenotypic data to find candidate immune exposures, relying instead on TCR beta sequences and their occurrence across donors. An earlier analysis of around 580 of the donors used high-throughput TCR beta sequencing to judge whether each TCR beta V gene segment behaved as functional or pseudogenic. Donor age, sex, ethnicity and CMV serostatus were collected together with the repertoire data. Genome-wide SNP genotypes for about 60% of the roughly 700 donors were used in a later genetic analysis, which treated that subset as a discovery cohort. Every repertoire in the discovery cohort had been generated on one and the same sequencing platform. Both class I and class II loci were covered by HLA typing, at four-digit resolution. Typing coverage differed by locus: A, B, C, DRB1 and DQB1 were typed in about 620-640 donors, DQA1 in 500 to 550, DPA1 in 600 to 610, and DPB1 in 472. Roughly 5 DR-DQ haplotypes were handled as single units for association and clustering because linkage in the cohort was strong. Among about 360 genotyped donors of the cohort, an average of approximately 240,000 unique TCR beta nucleotide sequences were sequenced per donor, roughly 18% of them non-productive. Results and caveats for the whole study, not just this receptor: Immune exposure information for the cohort was limited to CMV serostatus. The 87-base-pair reads could not distinguish some IMGT-functional V segments, including TRBV6-2 and TRBV6-3, so those segments were excluded. Three of the identified cytomegalovirus-associated TCR beta chains were confirmed in vitro to be specific for cytomegalovirus antigens. While some public TCRs were present in many individuals, most TCR sequences turned up only very rarely across donors. V-gene and J-gene trimming of TCR beta chains was associated with a missense DCLRE1C variant in a later genetic analysis, and the association was replicated in an independent cohort. Most CMV-associated TCR beta chains appeared to be HLA-restricted in a later analysis, and the HLA associations seemed to be driven largely by CMV exposure. Because HLA typing was missing for some donors at each locus, association tests included only the typed subset. Only TCR beta chains were sequenced in this cohort, and the absence of alpha or paired-chain data limited detectable features. The authors suggested that the approach could potentially be extended to other disease states and immunological phenotypes. The study listed 164 TCR beta chains as associated with cytomegalovirus. An earlier analysis of some 560 of the donors showed that most TCR beta V segments appeared in productive rearrangements either about 87% or about 30% of the time, which broadly matched IMGT annotations. Compared with equally common non-associated chains, HLA-associated TCR beta chains in a later analysis were more clonally expanded and had lower generation probabilities. In a later analysis, several top co-occurrence clusters were reported to appear linked to parvovirus B19, influenza, CMV and Epstein-Barr virus. A later genetic analysis reported fewer N-insertions in productive TCRs among donors in an Asian-associated ancestry cluster than the 666-donor mean. Linkage disequilibrium might explain the correlated functional status among segregating V segments, but an unknown experimental factor could not be ruled out. In a later analysis, the rate of TCR association differed among HLA loci, with DRB1 alleles having the most associated TCRs and HLA-C alleles having the fewest. A further reported finding was that TCR beta sequences accurately predicted the HLA-A and HLA-B alleles for most subjects in the first cohort. The classifier was reported to diagnose cytomegalovirus status with high specificity and sensitivity in both the original cohort and the validation cohort. When HLA alleles, especially DR and DQ, strongly co-occurred, TCR associations were difficult to assign to individual alleles. A cluster of highly shared sequence variants was judged likely to be a technical artifact of the sequencing pipeline. In a later analysis, about 17,000 TCR beta sequences were associated with specific HLA alleles at a false discovery rate of 0.05. Because counts were too low, 15 or so rarely observed V segments, including chromosome 9 orphons, were excluded from the earlier analysis of 587 of the donors. The presence/absence analyses assumed that sequencing depth was roughly uniform across donors, and that assumption may not be true.

A word on this clone: Which antigen it targets is not known. No quality values exist for individual bases; no much larger clone is one base distant.

In total, roughly 670 healthy bone marrow donors made up the cohort. Cohort members were all nominally healthy when sampled, although unrecorded immune exposures were likely present. The donor tested CMV seronegative and was one of the 352 seronegative cohort members. A peripheral blood sample was collected from each donor, and TCR beta sequencing was performed on peripheral blood mononuclear cells. Genomic DNA extraction from the blood cell samples was performed with the Qiagen DNeasy Blood Extraction Kit. Library preparation used the immunoSEQ multiplex PCR assay. The multiplex PCR relied on a mix of 60 forward primers for TCR Vbeta segments and 13 reverse primers for TCR Jbeta segments. The CDR3 region of rearranged TCR beta genes was amplified from genomic DNA with a multiplex PCR assay. On the Illumina HiSeq System, the amplified TCR beta libraries were sequenced as 87-base-pair reads. In the authors' own workflow: A later analysis counted some 80 million unique TCR beta chains across the 650 to 700 repertoires, and 10 million to 11 million of these chains were shared by at least two donors. To remove PCR and sequencing errors, raw reads were error-corrected and collapsed into unique sequences using a nearest-neighbor algorithm that merged closely related sequences. CDR3 sequences were aligned to IMGT reference sequences to assign V, D and J gene segments. For a sequence to be retained, a match of at least six nucleotides to both a V gene segment and a J gene segment was required. Rearrangements were classified as productive when the CDR3 lacked stop codons and remained in frame with V and J, and all other rearrangements were classified as non-productive. Following IMGT convention, CDR3 was defined as the stretch from the second conserved V-encoded cysteine up to the conserved J-encoded phenylalanine. The earlier analysis of some 580 of the donors excluded any sequence lacking an unambiguous match to a single V gene segment. An earlier analysis of several hundred of the donors called V segments functional above 56.7% productive rearrangements and segregating when the between-donor standard deviation exceeded 5%. A statistical classification framework was built for diagnosing cytomegalovirus status from the catalog of TCR beta chain sequences. In a later analysis, V and J genes were assigned by comparing TCR nucleotide sequences against IMGT/GENE-DB human TR gene sequences. The TCRdist pipeline was used in a later analysis to assign CDR3 sequences and most-parsimonious VDJ recombination scenarios. In a later analysis, each TCR beta chain was defined by its CDR3 amino acid sequence together with its V-gene family, and reads without a unique V-gene family were excluded. As a way to deal with suspected cross-contamination and a sequencing artifact, a later analysis dropped hundreds of nucleotide sequences that were highly shared and had low generation probability. In a later analysis, a clonal expansion index was calculated for each public chain from normalized within-repertoire ranks of inferred template counts. In a later analysis, generation probabilities were computed using a VDJ recombination model fitted to out-of-frame rearrangements, and the results were checked against IGoR. A later analysis scored TCR-TCR, TCR-HLA and TCR-CMV co-occurrence with hypergeometric tests, applying a repertoire-size bias correction to TCR pairs. A later analysis estimated false discovery rates by permuting HLA or CMV assignments 20 times. In a later analysis, co-occurring TCRs were grouped using DBSCAN, with TCRdist sequence similarity added in when clustering inside HLA-allele-positive subsets. Repertoires with fewer than 30,000 or more than 120,000 public chains, plus five repertoires with anomalous nucleotide sharing, were excluded from co-occurrence clustering. Not all clones reach the TCRdb copy of this immuneACCESS table, which keeps in-frame sequences only. Checked studies attribute under half of the gap to unresolved V genes and leave the rest unexplained. That table furnishes V, J and clone size, whereas the DNA furnished D and trimming. This sample gives tens of thousands of clones in total; approximately 82% of them show up just once. About 3.1% of the sample comes from the top ten.

There are 16 amino acids in the CDR3, from cysteine to phenylalanine inclusive. Kept here is only the CDR3 DNA, which spans 48 bases and is read in frame from base 1. V lost 4 bases and J lost 7 bases, and the count of bases not matched to a germline gene is 13. CDR1 and CDR2, per the germline V gene, are WSHSY and SAAADI. The V and J segments used are TRBV10-2 and TRBJ1-2; 9 nucleotides in the junction match TRBD1. This sequence was found in a man aged 50 or older in good health and CMV-seronegative. Material for sequencing was PBMCs. The sequence in DNA is TGCGCCAGCAGTGGCGTCCCGGGACAGGGTGCTTCTGGCTACACCTTC. Translation gives CASSGVPGQGASGYTF.